This T cell receptor beta chain was profiled in a study of blood T cell repertoires in COVID-19. The repertoire was sequenced with immunoSEQ multiplex PCR; TCRdb's copy has only in-frame clones and lacks some. The data show 150,000 to 200,000 clones, with around 85% seen just once and 6.9% held by the top ten. The clonotype was recovered from a man older than 75 with COVID-19, enrolled during active disease. Sequencing was carried out using peripheral blood.

CDR3 loop: CASSLRTGGSLGGYTF. In nucleotides, the CDR3 is TGTGCCAGCAGCCTGAGGACAGGGGGGAGTTTGGGTGGCTACACCTTC. The gene calls are TRBV7-3 and TRBJ1-2; 10 bases agree with TRBD1. The length of the CDR3 is 16 residues. Trimming at V came to 5 bases and at J to 7 bases, leaving 13 bases not matched to a gene. Germline V gene data show CDR1 as SGHTA and CDR2 as FQGTGA.